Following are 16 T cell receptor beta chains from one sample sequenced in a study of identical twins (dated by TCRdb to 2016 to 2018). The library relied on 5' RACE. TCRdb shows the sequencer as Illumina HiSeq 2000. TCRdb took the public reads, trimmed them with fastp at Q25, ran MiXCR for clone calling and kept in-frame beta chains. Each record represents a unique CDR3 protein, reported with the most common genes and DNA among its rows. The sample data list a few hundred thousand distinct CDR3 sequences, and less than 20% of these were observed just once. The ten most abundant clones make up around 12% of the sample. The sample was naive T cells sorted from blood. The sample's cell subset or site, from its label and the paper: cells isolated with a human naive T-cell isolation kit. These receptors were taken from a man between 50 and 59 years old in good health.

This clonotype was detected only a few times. CDR3 loop: CSASEGVLNSPLHF. The CDR3 DNA is TGCAGTGCTTCCGAAGGGGTACTGAATTCACCCCTCCACTTT. V usage is TRBV20-1 and J usage is TRBJ1-6; maybe TRBD1 (5 bases). The CDR3 is 14 residues long. The germline V and J ends were trimmed by 5 bases and 7 bases, with 15 bases remaining between them. Germline V CDR1 and CDR2: DFQATT, SNEGSKA (reference sequence).

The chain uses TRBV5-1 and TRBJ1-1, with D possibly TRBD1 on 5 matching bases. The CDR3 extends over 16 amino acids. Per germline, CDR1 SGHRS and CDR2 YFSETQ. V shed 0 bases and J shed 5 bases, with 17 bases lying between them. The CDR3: CASSLVTGKKKTEAFF. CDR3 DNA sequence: TGCGCCAGCAGCTTGGTAACAGGAAAGAAAAAGACTGAAGCTTTCTTT.

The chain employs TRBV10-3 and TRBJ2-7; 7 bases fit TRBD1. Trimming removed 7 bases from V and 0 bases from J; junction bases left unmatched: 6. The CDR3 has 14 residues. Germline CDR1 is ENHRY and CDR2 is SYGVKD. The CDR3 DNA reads TGTGCCATCACCAGGACAGGAGGCTCCTACGAGCAGTACTTC. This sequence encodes CAITRTGGSYEQYF.

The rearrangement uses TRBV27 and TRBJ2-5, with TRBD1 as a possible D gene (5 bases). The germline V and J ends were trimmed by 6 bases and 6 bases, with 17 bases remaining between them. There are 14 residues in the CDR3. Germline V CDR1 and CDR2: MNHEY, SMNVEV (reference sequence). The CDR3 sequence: CASRGAGRYKTQYF. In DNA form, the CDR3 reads TGTGCCAGCAGAGGAGCAGGGCGTTACAAGACCCAGTACTTC.

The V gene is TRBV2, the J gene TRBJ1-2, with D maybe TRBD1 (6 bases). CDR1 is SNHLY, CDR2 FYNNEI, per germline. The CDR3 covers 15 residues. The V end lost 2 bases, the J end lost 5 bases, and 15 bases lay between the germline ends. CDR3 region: CASSERRGARYGYTF. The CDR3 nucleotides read TGTGCCAGCAGTGAACGGCGGGGGGCAAGGTATGGCTACACCTTC.

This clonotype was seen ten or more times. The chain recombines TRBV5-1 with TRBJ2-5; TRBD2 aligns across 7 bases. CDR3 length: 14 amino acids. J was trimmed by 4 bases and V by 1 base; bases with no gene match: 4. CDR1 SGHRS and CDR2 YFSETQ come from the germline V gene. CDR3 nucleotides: TGCGCCAGCAGCTTGCCGGGGGGAAGAGAGACCCAGTACTTC. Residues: CASSLPGGRETQYF.

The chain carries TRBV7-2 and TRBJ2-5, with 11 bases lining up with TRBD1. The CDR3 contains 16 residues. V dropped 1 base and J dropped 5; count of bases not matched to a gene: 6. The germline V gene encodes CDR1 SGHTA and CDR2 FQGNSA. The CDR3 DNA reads TGTGCCAGCAGCTTAGGCGGGACAGGGGGTCGGGAGACCCAGTACTTC. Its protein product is CASSLGGTGGRETQYF.

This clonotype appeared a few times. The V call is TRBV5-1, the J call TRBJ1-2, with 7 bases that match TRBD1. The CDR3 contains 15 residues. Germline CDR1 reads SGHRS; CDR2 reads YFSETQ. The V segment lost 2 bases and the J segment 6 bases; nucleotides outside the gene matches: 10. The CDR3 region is CASSLRATGLDGYTF. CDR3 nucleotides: TGCGCCAGCAGCTTAAGAGCGACAGGGCTTGATGGCTACACCTTC.

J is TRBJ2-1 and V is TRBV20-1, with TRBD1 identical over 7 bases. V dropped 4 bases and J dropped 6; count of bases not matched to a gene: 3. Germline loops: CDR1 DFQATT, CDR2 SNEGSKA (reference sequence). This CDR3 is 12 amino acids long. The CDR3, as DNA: TGCAGTGCTAAAAGACAGGGCAATGAGCAGTTCTTC. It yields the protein CSAKRQGNEQFF.

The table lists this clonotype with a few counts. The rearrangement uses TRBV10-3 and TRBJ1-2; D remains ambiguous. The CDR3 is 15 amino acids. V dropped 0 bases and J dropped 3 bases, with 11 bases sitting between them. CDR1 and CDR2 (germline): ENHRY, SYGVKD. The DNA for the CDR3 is TGTGCCATCAGTGAGTCGAAAGGGTTCGACTATGGCTACACCTTC. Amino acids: CAISESKGFDYGYTF.

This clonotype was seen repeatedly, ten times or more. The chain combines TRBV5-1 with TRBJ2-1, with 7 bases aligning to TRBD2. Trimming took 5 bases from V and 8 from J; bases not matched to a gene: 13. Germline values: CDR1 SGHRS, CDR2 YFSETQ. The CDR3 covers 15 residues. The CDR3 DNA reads TGCGCCAGCAGAACCGGGACTACCAATCGGGATGAGCAGTTCTTC. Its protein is CASRTGTTNRDEQFF.

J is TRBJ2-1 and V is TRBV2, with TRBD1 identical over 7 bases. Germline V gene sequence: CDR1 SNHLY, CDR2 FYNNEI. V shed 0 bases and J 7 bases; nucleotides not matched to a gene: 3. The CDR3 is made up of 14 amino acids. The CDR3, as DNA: TGTGCCAGCAGTGAAGCAGGGGGCCCGAATGAGCAGTTCTTC. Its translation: CASSEAGGPNEQFF.

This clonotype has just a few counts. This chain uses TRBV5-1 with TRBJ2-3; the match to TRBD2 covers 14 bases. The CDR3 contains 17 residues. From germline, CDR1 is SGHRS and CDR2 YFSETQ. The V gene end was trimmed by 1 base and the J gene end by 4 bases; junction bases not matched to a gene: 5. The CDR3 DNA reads TGCGCCAGCAGCTTGTTTGGGACTAGCGGGGGTTCAGATACGCAGTATTTT. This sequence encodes CASSLFGTSGGSDTQYF. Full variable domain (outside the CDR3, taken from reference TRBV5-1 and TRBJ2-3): KAGVTQTPRYLIKTRGQQVTLSCSPISGHRSVSWYQQTPGQGLQFLFEYFSETQRNKGNFPGRFSGRQFSNSRSEMNVSTLELGDSALYLCASSLFGTSGGSDTQYFGPGTRLTVL.

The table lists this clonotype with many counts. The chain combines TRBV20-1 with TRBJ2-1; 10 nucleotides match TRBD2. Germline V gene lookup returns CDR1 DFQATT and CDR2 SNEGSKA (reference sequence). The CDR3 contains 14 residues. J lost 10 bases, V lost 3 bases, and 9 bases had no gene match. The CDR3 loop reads CSASGAGGPGEQFF. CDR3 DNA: TGCAGTGCTAGTGGAGCGGGAGGGCCAGGCGAGCAGTTCTTC.

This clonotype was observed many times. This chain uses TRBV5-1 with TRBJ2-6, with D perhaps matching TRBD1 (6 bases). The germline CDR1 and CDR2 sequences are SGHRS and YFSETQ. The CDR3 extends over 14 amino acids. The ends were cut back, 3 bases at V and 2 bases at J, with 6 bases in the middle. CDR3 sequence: CASSSGAGANVLTF. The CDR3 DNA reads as TGCGCCAGCAGCTCAGGGGCTGGGGCCAACGTCCTGACTTTC.

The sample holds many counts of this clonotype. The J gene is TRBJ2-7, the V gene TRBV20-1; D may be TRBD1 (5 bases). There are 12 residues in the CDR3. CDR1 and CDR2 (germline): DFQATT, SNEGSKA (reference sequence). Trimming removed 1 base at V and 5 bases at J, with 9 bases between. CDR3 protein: CSARARGDEQYF. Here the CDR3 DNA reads TGCAGTGCTAGAGCTAGGGGCGACGAGCAGTACTTC.